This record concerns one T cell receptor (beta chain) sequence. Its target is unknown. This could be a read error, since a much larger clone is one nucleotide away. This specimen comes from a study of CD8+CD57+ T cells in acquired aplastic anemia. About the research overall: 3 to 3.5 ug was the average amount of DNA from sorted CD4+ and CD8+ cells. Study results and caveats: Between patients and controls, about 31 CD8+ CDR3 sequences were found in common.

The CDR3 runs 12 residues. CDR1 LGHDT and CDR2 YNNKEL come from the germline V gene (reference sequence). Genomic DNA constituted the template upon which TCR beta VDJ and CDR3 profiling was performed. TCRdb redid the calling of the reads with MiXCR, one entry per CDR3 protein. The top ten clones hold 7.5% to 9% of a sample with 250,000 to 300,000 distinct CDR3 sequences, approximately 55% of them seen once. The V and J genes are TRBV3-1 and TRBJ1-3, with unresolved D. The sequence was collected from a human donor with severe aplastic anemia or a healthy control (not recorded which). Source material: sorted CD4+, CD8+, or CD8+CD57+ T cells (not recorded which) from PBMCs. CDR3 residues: CASSQPRNAIYF. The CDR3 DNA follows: TGTGCCAGCAGCCAACCAAGAAACGCCATATATTTT. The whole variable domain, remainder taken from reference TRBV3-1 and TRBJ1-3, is DTAVSQTPKYLVTQMGNDKSIKCEQNLGHDTMYWYKQDSKKFLKIMFSYNNKELIINETVPNRFSPKSPDKAHLNLHINSLELGDSAVYFCASSQPRNAIYFGEGSWLTVV.